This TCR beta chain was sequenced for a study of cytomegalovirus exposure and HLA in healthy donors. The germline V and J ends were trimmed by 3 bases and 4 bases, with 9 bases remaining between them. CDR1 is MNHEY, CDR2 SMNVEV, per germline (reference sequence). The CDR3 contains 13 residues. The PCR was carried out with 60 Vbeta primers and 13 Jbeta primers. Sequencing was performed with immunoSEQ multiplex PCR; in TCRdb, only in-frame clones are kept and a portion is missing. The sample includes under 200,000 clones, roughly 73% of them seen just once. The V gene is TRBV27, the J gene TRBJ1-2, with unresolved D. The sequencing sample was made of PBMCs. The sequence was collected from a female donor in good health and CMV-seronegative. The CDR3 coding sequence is TGTGCCAGCAGTTTCGAGGGTTTCTATGGCTACACCTTC. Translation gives CASSFEGFYGYTF.